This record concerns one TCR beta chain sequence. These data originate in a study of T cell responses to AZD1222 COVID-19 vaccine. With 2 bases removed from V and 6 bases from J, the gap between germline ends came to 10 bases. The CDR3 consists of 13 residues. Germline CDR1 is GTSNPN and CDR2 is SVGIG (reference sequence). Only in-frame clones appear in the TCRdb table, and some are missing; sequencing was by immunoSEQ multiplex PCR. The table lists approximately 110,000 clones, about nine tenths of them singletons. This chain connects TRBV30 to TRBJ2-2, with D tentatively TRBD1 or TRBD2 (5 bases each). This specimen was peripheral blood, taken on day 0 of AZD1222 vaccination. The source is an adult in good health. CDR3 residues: CAWSLGVPGELFF. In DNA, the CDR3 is TGTGCCTGGAGTCTGGGGGTGCCCGGGGAGCTGTTTTTT.